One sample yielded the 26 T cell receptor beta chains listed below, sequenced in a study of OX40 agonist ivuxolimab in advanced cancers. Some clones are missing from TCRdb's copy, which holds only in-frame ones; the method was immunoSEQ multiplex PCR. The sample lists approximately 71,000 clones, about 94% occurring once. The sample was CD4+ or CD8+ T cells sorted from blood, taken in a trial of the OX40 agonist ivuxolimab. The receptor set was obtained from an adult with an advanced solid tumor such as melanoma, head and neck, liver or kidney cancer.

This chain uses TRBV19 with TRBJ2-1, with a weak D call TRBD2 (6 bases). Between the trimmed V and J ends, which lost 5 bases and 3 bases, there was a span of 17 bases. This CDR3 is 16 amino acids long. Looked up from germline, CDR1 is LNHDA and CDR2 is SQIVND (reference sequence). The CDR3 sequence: CASSFKLATVYNEQFF. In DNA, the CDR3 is TGTGCCAGTAGTTTTAAGCTAGCGACCGTCTACAATGAGCAGTTCTTC.

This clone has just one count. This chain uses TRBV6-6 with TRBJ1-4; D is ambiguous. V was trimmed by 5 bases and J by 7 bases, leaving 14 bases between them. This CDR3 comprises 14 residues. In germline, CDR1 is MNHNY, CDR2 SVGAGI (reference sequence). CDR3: CASSDLGRTEKLFF. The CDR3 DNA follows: TGTGCCAGCAGTGACCTCGGACGGACTGAAAAACTGTTTTTT.

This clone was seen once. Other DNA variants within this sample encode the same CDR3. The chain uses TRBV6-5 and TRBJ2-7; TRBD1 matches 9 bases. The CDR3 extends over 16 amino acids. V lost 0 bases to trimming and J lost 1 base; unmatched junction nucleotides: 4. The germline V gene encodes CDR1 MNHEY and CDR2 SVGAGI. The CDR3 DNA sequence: TGTGCCAGCAGTTACTCCGCGGGGACAGGGTCCTACGAGCAGTACTTC. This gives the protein CASSYSAGTGSYEQYF.

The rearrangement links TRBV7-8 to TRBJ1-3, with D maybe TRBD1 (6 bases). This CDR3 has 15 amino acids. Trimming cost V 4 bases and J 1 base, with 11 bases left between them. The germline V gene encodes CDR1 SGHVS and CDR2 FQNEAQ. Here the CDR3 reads CASSSQGGSGNTIYF. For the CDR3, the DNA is TGTGCCAGCAGCTCACAGGGAGGATCTGGAAACACCATATATTTT.

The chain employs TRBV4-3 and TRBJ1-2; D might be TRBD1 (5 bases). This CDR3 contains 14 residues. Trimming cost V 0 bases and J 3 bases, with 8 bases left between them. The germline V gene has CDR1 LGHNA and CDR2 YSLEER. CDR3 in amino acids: CASSQDRAHYGYTF. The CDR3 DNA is TGCGCCAGCAGCCAAGACAGGGCTCACTATGGCTACACCTTC.

This CDR3 reads CASSEPHGRGADTEAFF. For the CDR3, the DNA is TGTGCCAGCAGTGAACCCCACGGGCGGGGGGCGGACACTGAAGCTTTCTTT. The chain links TRBV6-1 to TRBJ1-1, with D maybe TRBD1 (6 bases). Germline V gene sequence: CDR1 MNHNS, CDR2 SASEGT. There are 17 residues in the CDR3. The V end was cut by 2 bases, the J end by 3 bases, with 19 bases between.

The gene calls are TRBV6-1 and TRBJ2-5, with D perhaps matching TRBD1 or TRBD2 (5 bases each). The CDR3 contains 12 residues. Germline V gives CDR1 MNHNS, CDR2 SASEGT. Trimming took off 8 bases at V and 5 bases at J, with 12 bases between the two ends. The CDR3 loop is CASGRGVETQYF. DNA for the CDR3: TGTGCCAGCGGACGGGGCGTGGAGACCCAGTACTTC.

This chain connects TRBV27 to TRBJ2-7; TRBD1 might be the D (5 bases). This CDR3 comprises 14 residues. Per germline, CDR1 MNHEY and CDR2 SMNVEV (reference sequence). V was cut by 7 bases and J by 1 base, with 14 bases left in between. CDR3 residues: CASKGQELSYEQYF. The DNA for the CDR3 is TGTGCCAGCAAGGGGCAGGAACTATCCTACGAGCAGTACTTC.

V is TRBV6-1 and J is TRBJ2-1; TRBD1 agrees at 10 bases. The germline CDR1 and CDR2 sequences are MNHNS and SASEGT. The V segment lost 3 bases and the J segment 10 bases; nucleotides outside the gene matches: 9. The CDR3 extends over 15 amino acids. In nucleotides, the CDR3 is TGTGCCAGCAGTGATGGGACAGGGGAGGGAGAAGAGCAGTTCTTC. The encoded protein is CASSDGTGEGEEQFF.

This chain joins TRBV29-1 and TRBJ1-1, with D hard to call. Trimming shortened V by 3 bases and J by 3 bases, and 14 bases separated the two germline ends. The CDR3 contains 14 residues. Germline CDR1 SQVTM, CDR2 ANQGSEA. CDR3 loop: CSVDKGWRDTEAFF. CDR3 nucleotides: TGCAGCGTTGACAAGGGTTGGCGGGACACTGAAGCTTTCTTT.

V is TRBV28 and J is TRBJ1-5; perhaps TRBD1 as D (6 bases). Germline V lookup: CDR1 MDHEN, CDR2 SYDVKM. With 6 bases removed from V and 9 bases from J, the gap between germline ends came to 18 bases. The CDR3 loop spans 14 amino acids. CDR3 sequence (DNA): TGTGCCAGCAGCTCCCCTGGGGGCTACCGGCCCCAGCATTTT. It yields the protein CASSSPGGYRPQHF.

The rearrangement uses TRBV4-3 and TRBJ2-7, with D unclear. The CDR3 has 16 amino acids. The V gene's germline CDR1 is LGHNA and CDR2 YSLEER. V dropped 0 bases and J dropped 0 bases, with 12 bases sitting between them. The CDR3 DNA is TGCGCCAGCAGCCAAGATCGGGCCAGTCCCTCCTACGAGCAGTACTTC. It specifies CASSQDRASPSYEQYF.

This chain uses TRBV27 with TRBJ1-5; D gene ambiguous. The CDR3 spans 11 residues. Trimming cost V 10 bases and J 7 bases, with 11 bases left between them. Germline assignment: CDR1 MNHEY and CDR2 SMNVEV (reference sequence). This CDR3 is CATGVGQPQHF. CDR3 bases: TGTGCCACCGGGGTAGGACAGCCCCAGCATTTT.

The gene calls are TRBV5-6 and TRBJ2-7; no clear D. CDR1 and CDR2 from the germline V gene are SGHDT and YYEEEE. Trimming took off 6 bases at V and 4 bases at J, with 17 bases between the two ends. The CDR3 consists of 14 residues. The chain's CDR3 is CASTPVEKGYEQYF. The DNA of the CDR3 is TGTGCCAGCACCCCGGTCGAGAAGGGATACGAGCAGTACTTC.

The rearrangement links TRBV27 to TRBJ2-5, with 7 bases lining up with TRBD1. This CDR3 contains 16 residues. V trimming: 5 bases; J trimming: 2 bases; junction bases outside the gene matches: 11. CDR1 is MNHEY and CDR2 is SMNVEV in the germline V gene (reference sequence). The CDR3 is CASSPNPDREQETQYF. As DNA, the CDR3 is TGTGCCAGCAGTCCCAACCCAGACAGGGAACAAGAGACCCAGTACTTC.

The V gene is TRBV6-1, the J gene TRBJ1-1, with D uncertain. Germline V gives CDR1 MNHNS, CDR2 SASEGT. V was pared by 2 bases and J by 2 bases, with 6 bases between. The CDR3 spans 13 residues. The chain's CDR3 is CASSERINTEAFF. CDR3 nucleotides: TGTGCCAGCAGTGAAAGGATAAACACTGAAGCTTTCTTT.

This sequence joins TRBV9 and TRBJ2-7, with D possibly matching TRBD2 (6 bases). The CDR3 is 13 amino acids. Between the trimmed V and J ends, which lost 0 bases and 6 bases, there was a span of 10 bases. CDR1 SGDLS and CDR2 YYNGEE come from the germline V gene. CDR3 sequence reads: CASSVGGGGEQYF. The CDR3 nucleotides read TGTGCCAGCAGCGTAGGTGGGGGAGGCGAGCAGTACTTC.

DNA for the CDR3: TGTGCCAGCAGCTTACGCCCCATCCAGGGGGCGGCCGAGCAGTACTTC. Protein sequence: CASSLRPIQGAAEQYF. The chain links TRBV11-2 to TRBJ2-7, with TRBD1 matching over 8 bases. CDR3 size: 16 residues. The germline CDR1 and CDR2 sequences are SGHAT and FQNNGV. J lost 6 bases, V lost 2 bases, and 12 bases had no gene match.

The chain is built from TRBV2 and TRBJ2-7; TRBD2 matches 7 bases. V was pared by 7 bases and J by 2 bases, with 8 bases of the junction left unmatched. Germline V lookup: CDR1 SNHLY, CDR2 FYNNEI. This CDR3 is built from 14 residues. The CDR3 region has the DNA TGTGCCAGCAAGGTGGAGGGAGGGCCCTACGAGCAGTACTTC. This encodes CASKVEGGPYEQYF. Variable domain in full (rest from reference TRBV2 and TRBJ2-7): EPEVTQTPSHQVTQMGQEVILRCVPISNHLYFYWYRQILGQKVEFLVSFYNNEISEKSEIFDDQFSVERPDGSNFTLKIRSTKLEDSAMYFCASKVEGGPYEQYFGPGTRLTVT.

The CDR3 is CASSLGGYPYNEQFF. As DNA, the CDR3 is TGTGCCAGCAGTTTAGGCGGGTACCCCTACAATGAGCAGTTCTTC. The rearrangement uses TRBV27 and TRBJ2-1; possibly TRBD2 for D (5 bases). This CDR3 spans 15 amino acids. The germline gives CDR1 MNHEY, CDR2 SMNVEV (reference sequence). Trimming removed 2 bases from V and 2 bases from J, with 10 bases in between.

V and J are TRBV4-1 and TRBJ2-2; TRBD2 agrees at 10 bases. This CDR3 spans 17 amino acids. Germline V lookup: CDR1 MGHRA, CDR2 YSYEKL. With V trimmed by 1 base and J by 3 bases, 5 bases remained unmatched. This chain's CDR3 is CASSQVVAGGDTGELFF. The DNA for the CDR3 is TGCGCCAGCAGCCAAGTAGTAGCGGGAGGAGACACCGGGGAGCTGTTTTTT.

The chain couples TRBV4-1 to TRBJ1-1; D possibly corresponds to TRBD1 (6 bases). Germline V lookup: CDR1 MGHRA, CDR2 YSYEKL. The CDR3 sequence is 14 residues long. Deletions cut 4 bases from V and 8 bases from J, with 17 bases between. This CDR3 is CASSRIRQGTEAFF. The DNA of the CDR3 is TGCGCCAGCAGCCGGATACGGCAGGGGACGGAAGCTTTCTTT.

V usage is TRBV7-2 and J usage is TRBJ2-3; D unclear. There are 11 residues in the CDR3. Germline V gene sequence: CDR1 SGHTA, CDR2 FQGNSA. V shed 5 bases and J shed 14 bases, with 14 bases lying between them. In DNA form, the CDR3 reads TGTGCCAGCAGCGATGAGGCCCGCCGGTATTTT. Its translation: CASSDEARRYF.

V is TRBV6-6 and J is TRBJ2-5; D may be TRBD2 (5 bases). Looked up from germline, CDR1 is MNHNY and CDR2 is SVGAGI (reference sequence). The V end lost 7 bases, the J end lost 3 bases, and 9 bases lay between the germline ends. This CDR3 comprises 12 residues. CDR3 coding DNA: TGTGCCAGCACCCTCGGGGAAGAGACCCAGTACTTC. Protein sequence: CASTLGEETQYF.

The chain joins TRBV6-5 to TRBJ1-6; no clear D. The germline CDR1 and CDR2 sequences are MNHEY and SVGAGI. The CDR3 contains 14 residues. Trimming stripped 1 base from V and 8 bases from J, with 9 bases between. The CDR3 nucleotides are TGTGCCAGCAGTTACTGGAATAGGGATTCACCCCTCCACTTT. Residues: CASSYWNRDSPLHF.

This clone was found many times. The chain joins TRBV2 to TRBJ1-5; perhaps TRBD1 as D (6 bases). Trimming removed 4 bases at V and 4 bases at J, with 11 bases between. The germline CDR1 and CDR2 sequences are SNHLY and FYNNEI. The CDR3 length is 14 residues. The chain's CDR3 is CASSVQGWNQPQHF. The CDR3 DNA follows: TGTGCCAGCAGTGTACAGGGCTGGAATCAGCCCCAGCATTTT.